This T cell receptor (beta chain) was profiled in a study of T cells in Graves' hyperthyroidism and ophthalmopathy. For the study at large: Peripheral blood samples were taken at initial diagnosis, prior to any treatment.

V was pared by 3 bases and J by 0 bases, with 6 bases of the junction left unmatched. CDR1 MGHDK and CDR2 SYGVNS come from the germline V gene. The CDR3 runs 17 residues. Amplified TCR beta CDR3 regions came from RNA transcripts. The HTBI set primed first-round TCR CDR3 RT-PCR. MiXCR was run by TCRdb on the multiplex PCR reads, yielding one entry per CDR3 protein. The sample consists of some 490,000 distinct CDR3 sequences, about 15% of them appearing once. Patients with uncontrolled infections, other autoimmune diseases, pregnancy or lactation were excluded. The diagnoses drew upon clinical symptoms, serum thyroxine and TRAb, thyroid ultrasound and orbital computed tomography.

This TCR was recovered from a woman in her 30s with Graves' ophthalmopathy. J is TRBJ2-3 and V is TRBV25-1; 10 bases map to TRBD1. The specimen sequenced was blood. This CDR3 reads CASSEIGTGASTDTQYF. Here the CDR3 DNA reads TGTGCCAGCAGTGAGATCGGGACAGGGGCTAGCACAGATACGCAGTATTTT.